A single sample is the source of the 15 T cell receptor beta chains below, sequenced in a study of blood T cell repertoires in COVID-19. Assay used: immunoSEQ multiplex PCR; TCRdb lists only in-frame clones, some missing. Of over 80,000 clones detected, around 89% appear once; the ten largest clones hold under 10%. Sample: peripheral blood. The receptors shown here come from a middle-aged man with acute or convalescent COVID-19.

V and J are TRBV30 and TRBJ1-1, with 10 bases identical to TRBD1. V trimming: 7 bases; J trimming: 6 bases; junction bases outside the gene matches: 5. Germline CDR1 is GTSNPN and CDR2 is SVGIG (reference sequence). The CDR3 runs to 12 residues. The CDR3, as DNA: TGTGCCTACCAAGACAGGGGGCCTGAAGCTTTCTTT. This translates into CAYQDRGPEAFF.

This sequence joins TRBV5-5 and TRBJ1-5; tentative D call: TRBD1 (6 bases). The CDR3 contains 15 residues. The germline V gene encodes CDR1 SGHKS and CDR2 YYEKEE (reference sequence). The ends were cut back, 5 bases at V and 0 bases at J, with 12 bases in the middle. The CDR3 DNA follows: TGTGCCAGCAGGCCCACAGGGATTAGCAATCAGCCCCAGCATTTT. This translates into CASRPTGISNQPQHF.

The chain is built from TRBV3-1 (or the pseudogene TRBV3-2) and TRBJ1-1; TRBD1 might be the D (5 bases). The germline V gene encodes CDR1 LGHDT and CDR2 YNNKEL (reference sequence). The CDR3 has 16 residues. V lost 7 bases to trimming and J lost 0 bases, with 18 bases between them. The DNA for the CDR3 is TGTGCCAGCACCTCAAGTGGGGCGGGAATGAACACTGAAGCTTTCTTT. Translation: CASTSSGAGMNTEAFF.

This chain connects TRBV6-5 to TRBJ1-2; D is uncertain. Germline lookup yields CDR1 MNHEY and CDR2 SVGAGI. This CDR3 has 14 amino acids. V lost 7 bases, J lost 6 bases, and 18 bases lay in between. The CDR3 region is CASTFSGEANGYTF. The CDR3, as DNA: TGTGCCAGCACATTTTCCGGGGAGGCGAATGGCTACACCTTC.

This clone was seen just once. CDR3 DNA: TGTGCCAGTAGCCAGGGTAGTCACACTGAAGCTTTCTTT. This gives the protein CASSQGSHTEAFF. The V call is TRBV19, the J call TRBJ1-1; a possible D gene is TRBD1 (5 bases). Germline V gives CDR1 LNHDA, CDR2 SQIVND (reference sequence). Trimming took 6 bases from V and 3 from J, leaving 11 bases between them. The CDR3 contains 13 residues.

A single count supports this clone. CDR3 protein: CASSRSRLAHNEQFF. DNA for the CDR3: TGTGCCAGCAGCCGCTCCCGACTAGCTCACAATGAGCAGTTCTTC. The gene calls are TRBV7-2 and TRBJ2-1; 7 bases map to TRBD2. Germline CDR1 SGHTA, CDR2 FQGNSA. The junction had 9 bases not matched to a gene; V was cut back by 5 bases and J by 5 bases. CDR3 length: 15 residues.

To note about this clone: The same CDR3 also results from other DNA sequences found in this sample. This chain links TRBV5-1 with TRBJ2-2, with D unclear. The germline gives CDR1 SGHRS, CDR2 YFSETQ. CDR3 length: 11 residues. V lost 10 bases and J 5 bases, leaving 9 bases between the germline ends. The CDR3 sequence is CASEMTGELFF. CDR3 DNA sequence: TGCGCCTCCGAGATGACCGGGGAGCTGTTTTTT.

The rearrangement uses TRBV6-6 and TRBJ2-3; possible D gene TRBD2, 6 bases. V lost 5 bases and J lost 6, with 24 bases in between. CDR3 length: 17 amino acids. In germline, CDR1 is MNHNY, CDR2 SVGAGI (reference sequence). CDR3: CASSPLWTGGGADTQYF. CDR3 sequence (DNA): TGTGCCAGCAGTCCACTATGGACCGGCGGCGGGGCGGATACGCAGTATTTT.

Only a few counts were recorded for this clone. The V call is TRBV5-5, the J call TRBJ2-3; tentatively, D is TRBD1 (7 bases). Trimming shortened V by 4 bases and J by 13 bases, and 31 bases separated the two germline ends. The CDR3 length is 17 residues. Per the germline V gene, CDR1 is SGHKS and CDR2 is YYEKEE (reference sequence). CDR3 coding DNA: TGTGCCAGCAGCATTGGAGGGGCAGGGGGTTATTTTATACGGGAGTATTTT. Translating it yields CASSIGGAGGYFIREYF.

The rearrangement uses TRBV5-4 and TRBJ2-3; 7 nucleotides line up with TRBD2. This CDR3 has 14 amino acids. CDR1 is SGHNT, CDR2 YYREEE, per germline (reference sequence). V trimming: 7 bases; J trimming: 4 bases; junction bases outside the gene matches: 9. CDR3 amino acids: CASGRGSISDTQYF. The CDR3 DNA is TGTGCCAGCGGGAGGGGCAGCATCTCAGATACGCAGTATTTT.

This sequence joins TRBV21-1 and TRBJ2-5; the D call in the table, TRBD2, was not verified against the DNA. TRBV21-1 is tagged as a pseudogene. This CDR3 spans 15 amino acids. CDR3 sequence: CASSKIRGAWGTQYF. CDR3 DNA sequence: TGTGCCAGCAGTAAAATTCGGGGGGCCTGGGGGACCCAGTACTTC.

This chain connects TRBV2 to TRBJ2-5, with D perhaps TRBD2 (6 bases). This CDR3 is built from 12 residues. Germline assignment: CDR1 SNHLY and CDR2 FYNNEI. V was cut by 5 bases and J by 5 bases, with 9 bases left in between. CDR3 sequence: CASSRLVETQYF. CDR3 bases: TGTGCCAGCAGTAGACTAGTGGAGACCCAGTACTTC.

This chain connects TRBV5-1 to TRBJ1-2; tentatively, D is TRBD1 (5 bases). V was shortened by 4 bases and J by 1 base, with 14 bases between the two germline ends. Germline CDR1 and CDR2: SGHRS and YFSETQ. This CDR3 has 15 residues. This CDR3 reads CASSPGSGGNYGYTF. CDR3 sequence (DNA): TGCGCCAGCAGCCCCGGGAGCGGGGGTAACTATGGCTACACCTTC.

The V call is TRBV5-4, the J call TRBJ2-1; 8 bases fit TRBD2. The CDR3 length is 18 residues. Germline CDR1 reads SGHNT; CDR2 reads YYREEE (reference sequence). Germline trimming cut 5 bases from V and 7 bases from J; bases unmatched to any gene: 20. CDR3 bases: TGTGCCAGCAGTCCCGGGACTAGAGGCTTCCAAGCAATGAATGAGCAGTTCTTC. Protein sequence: CASSPGTRGFQAMNEQFF.

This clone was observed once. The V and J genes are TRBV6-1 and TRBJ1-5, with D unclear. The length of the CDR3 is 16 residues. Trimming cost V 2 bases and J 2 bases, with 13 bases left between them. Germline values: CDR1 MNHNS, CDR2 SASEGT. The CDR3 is CASSEFVRGRNQPQHF. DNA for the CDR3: TGTGCCAGCAGTGAATTCGTGAGAGGGCGCAATCAGCCCCAGCATTTT.